Shown below are 16 T cell receptor beta chains from a single sample sequenced in a study of blood T cells in healthy people across ages. Primed by a sample-barcoded 5' primer and a J-beta primer mix, a second PCR proceeded for about 6 to 12 cycles. TCRdb re-derived calls from the 5' RACE reads in MiXCR, one entry per CDR3 protein. Of around 1,500,000 distinct CDR3 sequences listed, approximately 28% are singletons. Source material: blood. The receptors originated from a woman between 25 and 40 years old in good health.

In this sample, this clonotype turned up a few times. The chain uses TRBV20-1 and TRBJ2-1; TRBD2 matches 12 bases. The germline CDR1 and CDR2 sequences are DFQATT and SNEGSKA (reference sequence). This CDR3 contains 15 residues. The trim removed 5 bases at V and 4 bases at J, leaving 6 bases unmatched. The CDR3 DNA reads TGCAGTGCTCCCCGGACTAGCGGGACATACAATGAGCAGTTCTTC. It yields the protein CSAPRTSGTYNEQFF.

J is TRBJ1-5 and V is TRBV7-2; D gene uncertain. Trimming left V 1 base short and J 3 bases short, with 10 bases between. Looked up from germline, CDR1 is SGHTA and CDR2 is FQGNSA. The CDR3 is 15 amino acids. In nucleotides, the CDR3 is TGTGCCAGCAGCTTAGGTGCGGTTACCAATCAGCCCCAGCATTTT. As protein: CASSLGAVTNQPQHF.

The genes are TRBV5-4 and TRBJ2-2; 10 nucleotides match TRBD2. Germline assignment: CDR1 SGHNT and CDR2 YYREEE (reference sequence). The CDR3 extends over 14 amino acids. The V gene end was trimmed by 4 bases and the J gene end by 6 bases; junction bases not matched to a gene: 3. The CDR3 protein is CASSLAGAPGELFF. CDR3 nucleotide sequence: TGTGCCAGCAGCCTAGCGGGAGCGCCCGGGGAGCTGTTTTTT.

The rearrangement joins TRBV3-1 to TRBJ2-7; TRBD2 matches 8 bases. The J call could be wrong; TRBJ2-5 is a better fit for the DNA end. The CDR3 extends over 13 amino acids. Germline V gives CDR1 LGHDT, CDR2 YNNKEL (reference sequence). The CDR3 protein is CASETSASGTQYF. CDR3 nucleotide sequence: TGTGCCAGCGAGACTAGCGCTTCGGGGACCCAGTACTTC.

On this clonotype: This may stem from a read error, because a much larger clone lies one nucleotide away. J is TRBJ2-5 and V is TRBV20-1; D is perhaps TRBD1 (6 bases). The germline gives CDR1 DFQATT, CDR2 SNEGSKA (reference sequence). This CDR3 region has 13 residues. The V gene lost 5 bases and the J gene lost 1 base, with 11 bases spanning the gap. The DNA for the CDR3 is TGCAGTGCTGGAAACAGGGTCCAAGAGACCCAGTACTTC. Translated, it gives CSAGNRVQETQYF.

The chain recombines TRBV20-1 with TRBJ1-1; D is possibly TRBD1 (6 bases). Germline V gives CDR1 DFQATT, CDR2 SNEGSKA (reference sequence). The CDR3 consists of 15 residues. Trimming pared 4 bases from V and 2 bases from J, leaving 17 bases between. CDR3: CSAMGAQVLNTEAFF. The CDR3 DNA reads as TGCAGTGCTATGGGGGCGCAGGTACTAAACACTGAAGCTTTCTTT.

The chain employs TRBV12-3 or TRBV12-4 and TRBJ2-3; 13 bases map to TRBD2. The CDR3 is 16 residues long. Unmatched junction bases numbered 5, after V lost 5 bases and J lost 3 bases. The CDR3 DNA is TGTGCCAGCAGTCCACTAGCGGGAGGGCGTACAGATACGCAGTATTTT. Its protein product is CASSPLAGGRTDTQYF.

A few counts support this clonotype. The chain employs TRBV6-2 or TRBV6-3 and TRBJ2-5; TRBD2 might be the D (6 bases). Germline V CDR1 and CDR2: MNHEY, SVGEGT. The CDR3 has 15 residues. The V end lost 8 bases, the J end lost 1 base, and 17 bases lay between the germline ends. The CDR3 DNA is TGTGCCAGCGGACGAACCGGGACTCCCCAAGAGACCCAGTACTTC. Translated: CASGRTGTPQETQYF.

The CDR3 reads CASSLNRVRTEAFF. The DNA of the CDR3 is TGTGCCAGCAGTTTAAACAGGGTAAGGACTGAAGCTTTCTTT. The chain couples TRBV12-3 or TRBV12-4 to TRBJ1-1; possible D gene TRBD1, 6 bases. This CDR3 comprises 14 residues. Trimming took 2 bases from V and 5 from J, leaving 12 bases between them.

This clonotype was counted at least ten times. This rearrangement joins TRBV7-9 to TRBJ2-3; 7 nucleotides match TRBD1. The germline V gene has CDR1 SEHNR and CDR2 FQNEAQ (reference sequence). This CDR3 is 16 amino acids long. Trimming took 2 bases from V and 6 from J; bases not matched to a gene: 11. CDR3: CASSLWITGAEDTQYF. In DNA, the CDR3 is TGTGCCAGCAGCTTATGGATAACAGGGGCTGAGGATACGCAGTATTTT.

This clonotype occurred a few times. V and J are TRBV20-1 and TRBJ2-3, with D perhaps being TRBD1 or TRBD2 (6 bases each). This CDR3 is built from 15 residues. V lost 2 bases to trimming and J lost 0 bases, with 12 bases between them. Germline assignment: CDR1 DFQATT and CDR2 SNEGSKA (reference sequence). DNA for the CDR3: TGCAGTGCTAGAAGGGGGGACACCAGCACAGATACGCAGTATTTT. Residues: CSARRGDTSTDTQYF.

This clonotype has only one observation. A read error may produce the germline difference seen at one junction end. The rearrangement joins TRBV5-1 to TRBJ2-2; possibly TRBD1 or TRBD2 for D (5 bases each). The germline V gene has CDR1 SGHRS and CDR2 YFSETQ. CDR3 length: 17 residues. The CDR3 sequence: CSSSGGNRDPNTGELFF. The CDR3 DNA sequence: TGCTCCAGCAGCGGAGGCAACCGGGACCCAAACACCGGGGAGCTGTTTTTT.

The table lists this clonotype with a few counts. The V call is TRBV7-2, the J call TRBJ2-1; maybe TRBD1 (6 bases). Trimming took off 1 base at V and 15 bases at J, with 13 bases between the two ends. The CDR3 spans 12 residues. Germline-derived CDR1 and CDR2 are SGHTA and FQGNSA. The CDR3 spells CASSLEWGQGFF. CDR3 bases: TGTGCCAGCAGCTTAGAATGGGGGCAGGGGTTCTTC.

The chain joins TRBV29-1 to TRBJ2-3; 9 bases agree with TRBD2. The CDR3 has 15 residues. V was clipped by 7 bases and J by 6 bases; unmatched bases: 14. Germline CDR1 SQVTM, CDR2 ANQGSEA. CDR3 bases: TGCAGCGGGGGGGGACTAGCAGGTGTTGCGGATACGCAGTATTTT. As protein: CSGGGLAGVADTQYF.

The rearrangement joins TRBV28 to TRBJ1-1, with D hard to call. Germline V lookup: CDR1 MDHEN, CDR2 SYDVKM. CDR3 size: 11 residues. The ends were cut back, 7 bases at V and 8 bases at J, with 11 bases in the middle. The CDR3 region is CASTDQREAFF. CDR3 bases: TGTGCCAGCACGGACCAACGGGAAGCTTTCTTT.

This clonotype was found a few times. The V gene is TRBV7-2, the J gene TRBJ2-1; tentative D call: TRBD2 (7 bases). CDR1 and CDR2 from the germline V gene are SGHTA and FQGNSA. Trimming removed 1 base from V and 4 bases from J, with 20 bases in between. The length of the CDR3 is 18 residues. The CDR3 sequence is CASSLEAYQGGAYNEQFF. CDR3 sequence (DNA): TGTGCCAGCAGCTTAGAAGCTTATCAAGGGGGGGCTTACAATGAGCAGTTCTTC. The whole variable domain, filled in from reference TRBV7-2 and TRBJ2-1, reads GAGVSQSPSNKVTEKGKDVELRCDPISGHTALYWYRQSLGQGLEFLIYFQGNSAPDKSGLPSDRFSAERTGGSVSTLTIQRTQQEDSAVYLCASSLEAYQGGAYNEQFFGPGTRLTVL.